The 21 T cell receptor beta chains in this list originate from one sample, sequenced in a study of T cells in Graves' hyperthyroidism and ophthalmopathy (dated by TCRdb to the late 2010s). To prepare the library, multiplex PCR was applied. The sample was run on an Illumina HiSeq 2000. Amplification of TCR beta CDR3 regions was carried out from RNA transcripts. The first round of RT-PCR for the TCR CDR3 was performed with the HTBI primer set and the Qiagen OneStep RT-PCR kit. The public sequencing data were trimmed at Q25 with fastp and processed into clonotypes with MiXCR by TCRdb, which kept only in-frame beta chains. Identical CDR3 proteins give one entry, which carries the most common genes and DNA. Counted in this sample were around 520,000 distinct CDR3 sequences; 13% to 15% of them appeared once. The ten largest clones add up to roughly 17% of the sample. Material: blood. These receptors originate from a woman aged 18-30 years with Graves' hyperthyroidism.

This clonotype appeared many times. The CDR3 coding sequence is TGTGCCAGCAGCAGTAGCAATGGGCGGACCACACAAGAGACCCAGTACTTC. As protein: CASSSSNGRTTQETQYF. This chain links TRBV13 with TRBJ2-5; D gene uncertain. Trimming pared 5 bases from V and 2 bases from J, leaving 21 bases between. The CDR3 consists of 17 residues. CDR1 and CDR2 (germline): PRHDT, FYEKMQ (reference sequence).

This clonotype was counted many times. This rearrangement joins TRBV2 to TRBJ2-2, with 14 bases matching TRBD2. The V gene's germline CDR1 is SNHLY and CDR2 FYNNEI. Unmatched junction bases numbered 4, after V lost 7 bases and J lost 0 bases. The CDR3 runs 17 residues. CDR3 nucleotides: TGTGCCAGCACCAAGGGACTAGCGGGAGCGAACACCGGGGAGCTGTTTTTT. Translated, it gives CASTKGLAGANTGELFF.

This clonotype was observed a few times. This chain joins TRBV13 and TRBJ2-1, with 9 bases identical to TRBD2. The ends lost 5 bases at V and 9 bases at J; junction bases unmatched: 14. The germline gives CDR1 PRHDT, CDR2 FYEKMQ (reference sequence). This CDR3 region has 16 residues. CDR3 coding DNA: TGTGCCAGCAGCGAAGGCCCGGGACTAGCACACAGTGAGCAGTTCTTC. This gives the protein CASSEGPGLAHSEQFF. The full variable domain, its missing parts supplied by reference TRBV13 and TRBJ2-1, is AAGVIQSPRHLIKEKRETATLKCYPIPRHDTVYWYQQGPGQDPQFLISFYEKMQSDKGSIPDRFSAQQFSDYHSELNMSSLELGDSALYFCASSEGPGLAHSEQFFGPGTRLTVL.

This clonotype was detected a few times. The rearrangement links TRBV14 to TRBJ2-7, with 11 bases lining up with TRBD2. With 1 base clipped from V and 6 bases from J, the junction kept 5 bases outside the gene matches. The CDR3 consists of 15 residues. Germline CDR1 reads SGHDN; CDR2 reads FVKESK. CDR3 sequence reads: CASSQGTSGSFEQYV. DNA of the CDR3: TGTGCCAGCAGCCAAGGAACTAGCGGGAGCTTCGAGCAGTACGTC.

The V gene is TRBV7-9, the J gene TRBJ2-5; 8 bases match TRBD2. After removal of 2 bases from V and 5 bases from J, the junction contained 7 bases not matched to a gene. CDR1 SEHNR and CDR2 FQNEAQ come from the germline V gene (reference sequence). CDR3 length: 15 residues. CDR3 DNA sequence: TGTGCCAGCAGCTTACGAGCGGGAGCCGGGGAGACCCAGTACTTC. Its protein is CASSLRAGAGETQYF.

This clonotype was observed a handful of times. The chain is built from TRBV5-1 and TRBJ2-7; D is unclear. From germline, CDR1 is SGHRS and CDR2 YFSETQ. Trimming cost V 4 bases and J 4 bases, with 18 bases left between them. The CDR3 extends over 15 amino acids. The CDR3 region has the DNA TGCGCCAGCAGCCGAGGAGACCAGCAGGATTACGAGCAGTACGTC. Protein product: CASSRGDQQDYEQYV.

This chain uses TRBV12-3 or TRBV12-4 with TRBJ1-1, with TRBD1 matching over 7 bases. The CDR3 consists of 15 residues. Trimming removed 5 bases from V and 1 base from J; junction bases left unmatched: 7. The CDR3 coding sequence is TGTGCCAGCAGTGGCCAGGGGGGGGCGAACACTGAAGCTTTCTTT. The encoded protein is CASSGQGGANTEAFF.

In this sample, this clonotype turned up many times. J is TRBJ2-1 and V is TRBV2; 11 bases agree with TRBD2. The CDR3 has 16 residues. Looked up from germline, CDR1 is SNHLY and CDR2 is FYNNEI. Unmatched junction bases numbered 11, after V lost 4 bases and J lost 9 bases. In nucleotides, the CDR3 is TGTGCCAGCAGTGTTGGACTACTAGCGGGAGCTCCTGAGCAGTTCTTC. Its protein is CASSVGLLAGAPEQFF.

The table lists this clonotype with many counts. The chain couples TRBV12-3 or TRBV12-4 to TRBJ2-2; D is possibly TRBD1 or TRBD2 (6 bases each). The CDR3 runs to 13 residues. V was cut by 11 bases and J by 1 base, with 11 bases left in between. CDR3 in amino acids: CACGTLNTGELFF. CDR3 in DNA: TGTGCCTGCGGGACACTGAACACCGGGGAGCTGTTTTTT.

This clonotype was counted at least ten times. The rearrangement joins TRBV18 to TRBJ2-7; TRBD2 agrees at 10 bases. Per germline, CDR1 KGHSH and CDR2 LQKENI. The CDR3 is 17 amino acids. V shed 2 bases, J shed 2 bases, and the junction held 9 bases outside the gene matches. CDR3 region: CASSPWYGTSEPYEQYV. In DNA form, the CDR3 reads TGTGCCAGCTCACCATGGTACGGGACTAGCGAACCCTACGAGCAGTACGTC.

The genes are TRBV19 and TRBJ1-5; D remains ambiguous. Between the trimmed V and J ends, which lost 6 bases and 6 bases, there was a span of 18 bases. Germline lookup yields CDR1 LNHDA and CDR2 SQIVND (reference sequence). The CDR3 runs to 15 residues. The CDR3 bases are TGTGCCAGTAGATTAGCAGGCGGAATCAGTCAGCCCCAGCATTTT. It specifies CASRLAGGISQPQHF.

This clonotype was seen many times. The CDR3 DNA sequence: TGTGCCAGCAGTTCCCGGGACAGGGATTCACCCCTCCACTTT. As protein: CASSSRDRDSPLHF. V is TRBV27 and J is TRBJ1-6, with TRBD1 identical over 9 bases. CDR3 length: 14 residues. With V trimmed by 4 bases and J by 8 bases, 3 bases remained unmatched. Germline-derived CDR1 and CDR2 are MNHEY and SMNVEV (reference sequence).

This clonotype was seen only a few times. The CDR3 sequence: CASSPGWPQHF. CDR3 sequence (DNA): TGTGCCAGCAGCCCGGGCTGGCCCCAGCATTTT. This chain uses TRBV6-1 with TRBJ1-5; D is undetermined. Per the germline V gene, CDR1 is MNHNS and CDR2 is SASEGT. There are 11 residues in the CDR3. Trimming removed 6 bases at V and 9 bases at J, with 9 bases between.

This clonotype was counted many times. The J gene is TRBJ1-1, the V gene TRBV5-1; tentative D call: TRBD1 (6 bases). There are 15 residues in the CDR3. Looked up from germline, CDR1 is SGHRS and CDR2 is YFSETQ. V lost 1 base to trimming and J lost 3 bases, with 13 bases between them. As DNA, the CDR3 is TGCGCCAGCAGCTTGAATGCGGGGGGCTACACTGAAGCTTTCTTT. Amino acids: CASSLNAGGYTEAFF. Supplemented by reference TRBV5-1 and TRBJ1-1, the full variable domain reads KAGVTQTPRYLIKTRGQQVTLSCSPISGHRSVSWYQQTPGQGLQFLFEYFSETQRNKGNFPGRFSGRQFSNSRSEMNVSTLELGDSALYLCASSLNAGGYTEAFFGQGTRLTVV.

This clonotype showed up many times. CDR3 sequence (DNA): TGCAGTGCTAGTCGACAGACTGGAAACACCATATATTTT. It specifies CSASRQTGNTIYF. This rearrangement joins TRBV20-1 to TRBJ1-3, with TRBD1 as a possible D gene (5 bases). V lost 3 bases, J lost 2 bases, and 8 bases lay in between. There are 13 residues in the CDR3. From germline, CDR1 is DFQATT and CDR2 SNEGSKA (reference sequence).

In DNA form, the CDR3 reads TGCGCCAGCAGCCAAACGTATAGCACCGGGGAGCTGTTTTTT. It translates to CASSQTYSTGELFF. This sequence joins TRBV4-1 and TRBJ2-2; D uncertain. The CDR3 is 14 amino acids. Per the germline V gene, CDR1 is MGHRA and CDR2 is YSYEKL. The V gene lost 2 bases and the J gene lost 4 bases, with 8 bases spanning the gap.

This clonotype was seen repeatedly, ten times or more. V usage is TRBV5-1 and J usage is TRBJ2-1; D call uncertain. Per the germline V gene, CDR1 is SGHRS and CDR2 is YFSETQ. V shed 0 bases and J shed 3 bases, with 4 bases lying between them. CDR3 size: 13 residues. The CDR3 nucleotides read TGCGCCAGCAGCTTGGAATTCTACAATGAGCAGTTCTTC. Encoded protein: CASSLEFYNEQFF.

This clonotype was counted only a few times. A read error may explain this, as a much larger clone is one base away. The DNA for the CDR3 is TGTGCCAGCTCACCAGCCGGGACGGGGGGTGAGCAGTTCTTC. Residues: CASSPAGTGGEQFF. The gene calls are TRBV18 and TRBJ2-1; 7 nucleotides match TRBD2. Unmatched junction bases numbered 7, after V lost 2 bases and J lost 9 bases. This CDR3 has 14 residues. Germline CDR1 is KGHSH and CDR2 is LQKENI. The full variable domain, its missing parts supplied by reference TRBV18 and TRBJ2-1, is NAGVMQNPRHLVRRRGQEARLRCSPMKGHSHVYWYRQLPEEGLKFMVYLQKENIIDESGMPKERFSAEFPKEGPSILRIQQVVRGDSAAYFCASSPAGTGGEQFFGPGTRLTVL.

This chain joins TRBV14 and TRBJ2-3; TRBD2 matches 11 bases. The germline gives CDR1 SGHDN, CDR2 FVKESK. The CDR3 spans 18 residues. V dropped 0 bases and J dropped 11; count of bases not matched to a gene: 16. The CDR3 region is CASSQDKRRTSGFVMQYF. CDR3 nucleotide sequence: TGTGCCAGCAGCCAAGATAAGAGGAGGACTAGCGGGTTTGTCATGCAGTATTTT.

The chain uses TRBV9 and TRBJ2-5, with D uncertain. With 4 bases removed from V and 5 bases from J, the gap between germline ends came to 15 bases. The germline V gene has CDR1 SGDLS and CDR2 YYNGEE. This CDR3 contains 14 residues. The CDR3 sequence: CASSLGWGSETQYF. The CDR3 bases are TGTGCCAGCAGCCTCGGGTGGGGTTCGGAGACCCAGTACTTC.

This clonotype was recorded at least ten times. This chain connects TRBV6-5 to TRBJ1-2; 7 bases are shared with TRBD1. V shed 3 bases, J shed 4 bases, and the junction held 8 bases outside the gene matches. Germline CDR1 is MNHEY and CDR2 is SVGAGI. This CDR3 has 15 residues. In DNA, the CDR3 is TGTGCCAGCAGTTATTCGCCAGGGGGTATCTATGGCTACACCTTC. It yields the protein CASSYSPGGIYGYTF.